The T cell receptor beta chain described here comes from a study of CD8 T cells in ankylosing spondylitis. General study results and limits: About 8 highly homologous variants made up a TCR beta motif, and this motif appeared characteristic of ankylosing spondylitis blood. Significant enrichment of disease-linked clones was reportedly seen in matched ankylosing spondylitis synovial fluid.

To note about this clonotype: Antigen unknown.

Quantitative barcoded 5'-RACE was used to prepare TCR beta libraries. TCRdb recomputed calls from the 5' RACE reads with MiXCR, one row per CDR3 protein. The table records over 30,000 distinct CDR3 sequences, 9.5% to 11% of them present only once. What was sequenced was synovial fluid, either unsorted or a sorted T cell fraction (not recorded which). The clonotype was recovered from a male donor with ankylosing spondylitis.

CDR3 nucleotides: TGCAGTGCCCTCGGCCGGATGAGCGGGAGGTTAGAGACCCAGTACTTC. Protein product: CSALGRMSGRLETQYF. The V call is TRBV20-1, the J call TRBJ2-5, with TRBD2 matching over 9 bases. Germline CDR1 reads DFQATT; CDR2 reads SNEGSKA (reference sequence). J lost 4 bases, V lost 6 bases, and 15 bases had no gene match. The CDR3 has 16 amino acids.